This TCR beta chain was profiled in a study of cytomegalovirus exposure and HLA in healthy donors. The germline V gene has CDR1 SGHVS and CDR2 FNYEAQ. Germline trimming cut 5 bases from V and 0 bases from J; bases unmatched to any gene: 11. The CDR3 has 18 residues. Primers included in the PCR were 60 Vbeta and 13 Jbeta primers. Sequencing was performed with immunoSEQ multiplex PCR; in TCRdb, only in-frame clones are kept and a portion is missing. The sample carries roughly 190,000 clones, 81% recorded once. This clone was recorded once. This clonotype originated in a man in his late teens or twenties in good health and CMV-seronegative. Sequenced: PBMCs. The rearrangement links TRBV7-6 to TRBJ2-4; 9 positions agree with TRBD2. CDR3 coding DNA: TGTGCCAGCAGCCGTAGTGGGGCGGGAGGGTTAGCCAAAAACATTCAGTACTTC. It is translated as CASSRSGAGGLAKNIQYF.